The present T cell receptor beta chain was sequenced within a study of blood T cells in healthy people across ages. PCR was performed a second time for roughly 7 to 12 cycles using a sample-barcoded 5' primer and a J-beta primer mix. Every cDNA molecule bore a tag from a template-switch adaptor containing 12 random nucleotides. TCRdb passed the 5' RACE reads through MiXCR, listing each CDR3 protein once. The sample lists nearly 800,000 distinct CDR3 sequences; more than 55% were seen once. Note on this clonotype: Its antigen remains unidentified. As the CDR3 is not closed by the conserved phenylalanine or tryptophan, this likely results from a read error.

V lost 3 bases and J lost 4; bases outside the gene matches: 6. CDR3 length: 18 residues. Germline V lookup: CDR1 LGHNA, CDR2 YSLEER. Overall study results and limits: It was held that the diversity estimates obtained from one million T cells were underestimates.

The chain couples TRBV4-3 to TRBJ2-1, with 16 positions matching TRBD2. Sequencing input: blood. The TCR was taken from a man aged 35 to 55 in good health. In DNA, the CDR3 is TGCGCCAGCAGCCAGGGGGGACTAGCGGGAGGGAGTTACAATGAGCAGTTCTCC. Its translation is CASSQGGLAGGSYNEQFS.